This T cell receptor (beta chain) was retrieved from a study of blood T cell repertoires in COVID-19. In the study overall: Specimens from acute and convalescent COVID-19 originated in the United States, Italy and Spain.

The table came from immunoSEQ multiplex PCR; TCRdb's copy has only in-frame clones and leaves some out. The sample consists of roughly 97,000 clones, around 87% of them appearing once. This clone showed up just once. Trimming took 3 bases from V and 0 from J, leaving 6 bases between them. CDR1 and CDR2 from the germline V gene are KGHSH and LQKENI. The CDR3 has 14 amino acids. The TCR originated in a human donor in a cohort sampled during active COVID-19. Material for sequencing was peripheral blood. The V and J genes are TRBV18 and TRBJ1-5, with D unclear. The CDR3, as DNA: TGTGCCAGCTCACCCAGCGGTAGCAATCAGCCCCAGCATTTT. This sequence encodes CASSPSGSNQPQHF.